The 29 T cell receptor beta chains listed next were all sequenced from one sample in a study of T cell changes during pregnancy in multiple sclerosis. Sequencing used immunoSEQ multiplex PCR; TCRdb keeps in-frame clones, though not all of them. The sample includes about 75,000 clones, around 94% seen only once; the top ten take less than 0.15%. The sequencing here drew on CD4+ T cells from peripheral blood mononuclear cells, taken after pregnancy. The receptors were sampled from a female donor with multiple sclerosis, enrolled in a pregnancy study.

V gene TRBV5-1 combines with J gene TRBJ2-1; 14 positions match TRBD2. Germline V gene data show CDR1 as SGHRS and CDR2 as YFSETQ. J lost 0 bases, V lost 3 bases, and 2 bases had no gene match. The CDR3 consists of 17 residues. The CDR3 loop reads CASSSGTSGSSYNEQFF. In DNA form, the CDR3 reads TGCGCCAGCAGCTCCGGGACTAGCGGGAGCTCCTACAATGAGCAGTTCTTC.

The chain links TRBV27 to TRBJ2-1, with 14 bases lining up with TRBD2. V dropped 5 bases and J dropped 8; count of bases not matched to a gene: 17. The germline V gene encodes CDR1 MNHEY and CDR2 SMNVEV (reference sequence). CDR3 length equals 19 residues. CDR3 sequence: CASSIRLAGGKHIVHEQFF. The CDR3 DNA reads TGTGCCAGCAGTATCAGACTAGCGGGAGGGAAACACATTGTCCATGAGCAGTTCTTC.

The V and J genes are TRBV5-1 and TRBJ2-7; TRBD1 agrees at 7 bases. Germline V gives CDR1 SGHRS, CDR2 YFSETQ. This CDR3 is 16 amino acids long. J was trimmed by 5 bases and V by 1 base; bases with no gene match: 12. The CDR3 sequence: CASSLSLGQDSHEQYF. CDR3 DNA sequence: TGCGCCAGCAGCTTGTCCCTCGGACAGGATTCCCACGAGCAGTACTTC.

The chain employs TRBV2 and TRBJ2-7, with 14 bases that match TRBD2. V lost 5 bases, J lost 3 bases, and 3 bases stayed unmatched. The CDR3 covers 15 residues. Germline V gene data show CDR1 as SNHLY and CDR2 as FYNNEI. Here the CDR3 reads CASSPGLAGGYEQYF. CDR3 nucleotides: TGTGCCAGCAGTCCAGGACTAGCGGGAGGCTACGAGCAGTACTTC.

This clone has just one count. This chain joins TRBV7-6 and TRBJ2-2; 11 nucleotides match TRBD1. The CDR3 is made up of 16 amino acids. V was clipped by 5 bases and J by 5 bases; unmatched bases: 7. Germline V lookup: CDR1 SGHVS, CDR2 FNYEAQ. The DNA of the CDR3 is TGTGCCAGCAGCATAAATTGGGACAGGGGGACCGGGGAGCTGTTTTTT. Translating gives CASSINWDRGTGELFF.

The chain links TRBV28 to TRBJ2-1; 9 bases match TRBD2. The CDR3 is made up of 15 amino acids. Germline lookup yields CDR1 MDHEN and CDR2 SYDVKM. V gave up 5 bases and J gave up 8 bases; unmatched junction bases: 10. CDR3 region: CASSQLAGVIHEQFF. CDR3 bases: TGTGCCAGCAGTCAATTAGCGGGAGTAATCCATGAGCAGTTCTTC.

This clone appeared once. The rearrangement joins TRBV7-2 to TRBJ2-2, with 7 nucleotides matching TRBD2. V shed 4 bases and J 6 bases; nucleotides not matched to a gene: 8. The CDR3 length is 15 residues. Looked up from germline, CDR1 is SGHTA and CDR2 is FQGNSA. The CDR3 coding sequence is TGTGCCAGCAGCTGGAAGGGAGGGTTATCCGGGGAGCTGTTTTTT. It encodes CASSWKGGLSGELFF.

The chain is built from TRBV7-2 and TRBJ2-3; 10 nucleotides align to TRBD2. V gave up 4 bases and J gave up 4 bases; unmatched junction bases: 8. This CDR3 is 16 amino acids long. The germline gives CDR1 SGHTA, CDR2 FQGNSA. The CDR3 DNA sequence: TGTGCCAGCAGCTCACGAGCGGGAGGGCCTTCAGATACGCAGTATTTT. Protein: CASSSRAGGPSDTQYF. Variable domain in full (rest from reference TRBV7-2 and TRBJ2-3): GAGVSQSPSNKVTEKGKDVELRCDPISGHTALYWYRQSLGQGLEFLIYFQGNSAPDKSGLPSDRFSAERTGGSVSTLTIQRTQQEDSAVYLCASSSRAGGPSDTQYFGPGTRLTVL.

This chain's CDR3 is CASSSRRPGQGATEAFF. CDR3 bases: TGCGCCAGCAGCTCGAGGCGCCCGGGACAGGGGGCGACTGAAGCTTTCTTT. The genes are TRBV5-1 and TRBJ1-1, with TRBD1 matching 12 bases. This CDR3 contains 17 residues. The J segment lost 5 bases and the V segment lost 3 bases, leaving 11 bases of the junction unmatched. Germline V CDR1 and CDR2: SGHRS, YFSETQ.

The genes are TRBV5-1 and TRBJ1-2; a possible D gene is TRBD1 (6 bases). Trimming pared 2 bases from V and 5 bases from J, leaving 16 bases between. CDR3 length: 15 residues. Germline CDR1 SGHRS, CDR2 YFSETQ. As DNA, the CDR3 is TGCGCCAGCAGCTTACAGGGAATGATAGGTTATGGCTACACCTTC. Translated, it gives CASSLQGMIGYGYTF.

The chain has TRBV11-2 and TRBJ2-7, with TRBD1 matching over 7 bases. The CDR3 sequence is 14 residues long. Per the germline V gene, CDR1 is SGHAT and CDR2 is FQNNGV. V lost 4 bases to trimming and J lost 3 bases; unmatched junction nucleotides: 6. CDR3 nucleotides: TGTGCCAGCAGCTGGGGACAGAATAACTACGAGCAGTACTTC. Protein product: CASSWGQNNYEQYF.

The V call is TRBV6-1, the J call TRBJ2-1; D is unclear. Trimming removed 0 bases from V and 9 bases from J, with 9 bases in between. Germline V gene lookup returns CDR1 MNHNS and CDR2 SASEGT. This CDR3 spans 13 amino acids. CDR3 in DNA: TGTGCCAGCAGTGAAGCGGTTAGAGGTGAGCAGTTCTTC. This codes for CASSEAVRGEQFF.

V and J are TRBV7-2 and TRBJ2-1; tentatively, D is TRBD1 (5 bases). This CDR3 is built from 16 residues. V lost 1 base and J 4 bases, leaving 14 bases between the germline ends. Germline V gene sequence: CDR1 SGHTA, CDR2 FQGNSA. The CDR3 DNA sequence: TGTGCCAGCAGCTTAGTAGGGCCAGGGAAATACAATGAGCAGTTCTTC. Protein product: CASSLVGPGKYNEQFF.

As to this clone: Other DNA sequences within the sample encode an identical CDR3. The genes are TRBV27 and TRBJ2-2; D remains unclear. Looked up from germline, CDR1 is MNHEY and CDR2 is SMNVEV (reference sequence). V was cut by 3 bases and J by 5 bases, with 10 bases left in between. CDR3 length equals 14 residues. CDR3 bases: TGTGCCAGCAGTTTCAGTTCAGTTACCGGGGAGCTGTTTTTT. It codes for CASSFSSVTGELFF.

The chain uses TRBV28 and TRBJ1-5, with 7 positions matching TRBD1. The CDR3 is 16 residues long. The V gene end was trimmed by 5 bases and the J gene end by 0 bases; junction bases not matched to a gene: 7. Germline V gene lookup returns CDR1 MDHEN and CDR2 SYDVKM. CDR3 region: CASSRRTGVSNQPQHF. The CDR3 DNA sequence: TGTGCCAGCAGTCGCCGGACAGGTGTTAGCAATCAGCCCCAGCATTTT.

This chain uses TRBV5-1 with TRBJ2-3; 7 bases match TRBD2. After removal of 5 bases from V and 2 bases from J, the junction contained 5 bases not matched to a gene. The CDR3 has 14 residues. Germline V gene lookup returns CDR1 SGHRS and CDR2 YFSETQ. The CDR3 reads CASRRDYATDTQYF. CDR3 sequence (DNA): TGCGCCAGCAGACGGGACTACGCCACAGATACGCAGTATTTT.

CDR3 sequence: CASSVSGTETQYF. The CDR3 coding sequence is TGTGCCAGCAGCGTTAGCGGGACAGAGACCCAGTACTTC. V and J are TRBV9 and TRBJ2-5, with 8 bases identical to TRBD2. Per the germline V gene, CDR1 is SGDLS and CDR2 is YYNGEE. The CDR3 is 13 residues long. The V segment lost 2 bases and the J segment 4 bases; nucleotides outside the gene matches: 1.

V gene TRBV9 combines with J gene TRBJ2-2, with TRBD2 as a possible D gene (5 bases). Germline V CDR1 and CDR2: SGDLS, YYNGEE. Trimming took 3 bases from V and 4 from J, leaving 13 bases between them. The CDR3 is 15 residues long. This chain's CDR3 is CASSGSGMSTGELFF. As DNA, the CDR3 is TGTGCCAGCAGCGGGAGCGGAATGTCCACCGGGGAGCTGTTTTTT.

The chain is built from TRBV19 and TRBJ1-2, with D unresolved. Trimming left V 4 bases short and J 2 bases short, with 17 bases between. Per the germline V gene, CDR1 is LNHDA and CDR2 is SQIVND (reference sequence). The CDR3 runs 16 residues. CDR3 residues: CASSTIRLTLNYGYTF. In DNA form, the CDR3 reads TGTGCCAGTAGTACCATACGTTTGACACTGAACTATGGCTACACCTTC. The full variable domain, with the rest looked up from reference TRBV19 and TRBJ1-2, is DGGITQSPKYLFRKEGQNVTLSCEQNLNHDAMYWYRQDPGQGLRLIYYSQIVNDFQKGDIAEGYSVSREKKESFPLTVTSAQKNPTAFYLCASSTIRLTLNYGYTFGSGTRLTVV.

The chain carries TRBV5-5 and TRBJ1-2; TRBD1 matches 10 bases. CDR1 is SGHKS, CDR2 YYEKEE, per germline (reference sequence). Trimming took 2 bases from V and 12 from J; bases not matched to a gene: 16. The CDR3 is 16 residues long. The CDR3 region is CASSLLRGQGIWTNTF. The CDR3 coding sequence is TGTGCCAGCAGCTTACTACGGGGACAGGGGATTTGGACCAACACCTTC.

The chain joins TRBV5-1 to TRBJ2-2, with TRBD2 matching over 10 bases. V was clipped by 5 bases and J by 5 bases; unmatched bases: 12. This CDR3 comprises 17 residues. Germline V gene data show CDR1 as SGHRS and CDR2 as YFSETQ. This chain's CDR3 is CASRSGLAGVKTGELFF. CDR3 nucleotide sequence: TGCGCCAGCAGGTCGGGTCTAGCGGGAGTAAAAACCGGGGAGCTGTTTTTT.

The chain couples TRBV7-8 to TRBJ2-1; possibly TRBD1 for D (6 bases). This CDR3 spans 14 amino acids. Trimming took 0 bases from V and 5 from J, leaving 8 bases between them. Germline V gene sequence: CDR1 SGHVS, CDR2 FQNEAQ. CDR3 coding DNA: TGTGCCAGCAGCTTAGCGAGGACAGACAATGAGCAGTTCTTC. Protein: CASSLARTDNEQFF. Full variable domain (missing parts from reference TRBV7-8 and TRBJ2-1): GAGVSQSPRYKVAKRGQDVALRCDPISGHVSLFWYQQALGQGPEFLTYFQNEAQLDKSGLPSDRFFAERPEGSVSTLKIQRTQQEDSAVYLCASSLARTDNEQFFGPGTRLTVL.

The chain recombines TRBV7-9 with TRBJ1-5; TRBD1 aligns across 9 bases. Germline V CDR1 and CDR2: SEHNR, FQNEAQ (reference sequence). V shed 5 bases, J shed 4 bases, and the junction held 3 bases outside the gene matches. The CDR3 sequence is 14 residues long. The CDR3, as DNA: TGTGCCAGCAGCCCAGACAGGGGGAATCAGCCCCAGCATTTT. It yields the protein CASSPDRGNQPQHF.

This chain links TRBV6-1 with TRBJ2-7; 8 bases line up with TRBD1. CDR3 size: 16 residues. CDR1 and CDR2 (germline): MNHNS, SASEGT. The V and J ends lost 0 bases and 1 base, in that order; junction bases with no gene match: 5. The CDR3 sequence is CASSEARDRYSYEQYF. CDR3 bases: TGTGCCAGCAGTGAAGCACGGGACAGGTATTCCTACGAGCAGTACTTC.

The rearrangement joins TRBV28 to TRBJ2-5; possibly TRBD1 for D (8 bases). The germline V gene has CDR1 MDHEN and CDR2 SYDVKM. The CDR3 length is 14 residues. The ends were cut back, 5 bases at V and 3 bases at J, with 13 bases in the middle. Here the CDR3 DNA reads TGTGCCAGCAGTCGACAGGGGAGGGAAGAGACCCAGTACTTC. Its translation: CASSRQGREETQYF. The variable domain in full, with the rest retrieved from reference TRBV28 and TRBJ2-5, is DVKVTQSSRYLVKRTGEKVFLECVQDMDHENMFWYRQDPGLGLRLIYFSYDVKMKEKGDIPEGYSVSREKKERFSLILESASTNQTSMYLCASSRQGREETQYFGPGTRLLVL.

The CDR3 sequence: CAAGTGLDQPQHF. The CDR3 DNA sequence: TGTGCCGCCGGGACAGGGCTAGATCAGCCCCAGCATTTT. This chain uses TRBV30 with TRBJ1-5; 9 nucleotides match TRBD1. CDR3 length equals 13 residues. V was clipped by 8 bases and J by 5 bases; unmatched bases: 7. Germline values: CDR1 GTSNPN, CDR2 SVGIG (reference sequence).

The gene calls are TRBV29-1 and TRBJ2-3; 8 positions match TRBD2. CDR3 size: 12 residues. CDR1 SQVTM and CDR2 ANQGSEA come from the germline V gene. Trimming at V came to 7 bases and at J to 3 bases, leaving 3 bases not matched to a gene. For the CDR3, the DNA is TGCAGCGAGAGCGGGAGTACAGATACGCAGTATTTT. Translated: CSESGSTDTQYF.

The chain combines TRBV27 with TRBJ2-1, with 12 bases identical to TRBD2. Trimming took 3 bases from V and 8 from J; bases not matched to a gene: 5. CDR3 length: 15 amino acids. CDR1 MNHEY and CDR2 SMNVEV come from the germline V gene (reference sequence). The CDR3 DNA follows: TGTGCCAGCAGTTTCCTAGCGGGAGGGTCCGATGAGCAGTTCTTC. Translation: CASSFLAGGSDEQFF.

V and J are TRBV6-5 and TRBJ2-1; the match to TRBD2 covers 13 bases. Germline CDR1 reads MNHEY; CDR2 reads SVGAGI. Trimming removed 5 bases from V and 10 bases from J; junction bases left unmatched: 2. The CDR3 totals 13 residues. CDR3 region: CASSILAGGEQFF. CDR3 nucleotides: TGTGCCAGCAGTATACTAGCGGGGGGGGAGCAGTTCTTC.